The 27 T cell receptor beta chains below come from one sample, sequenced in a study of blood T cells in healthy people across ages. Then a second PCR, running about 7 to 11 cycles, was carried out with a sample-barcoded 5' primer and a J-beta primer mix. TCRdb ran MiXCR on the 5' RACE reads and lists one entry per CDR3 protein. The profile shows approximately 780,000 distinct CDR3 sequences, approximately 24% of them singletons. This sample was also put to use in a study of T cells of mothers and their children.

The source material was blood. The receptors were gathered from a boy aged 5-17 years in good health.

The chain joins TRBV27 to TRBJ1-2, with a weak D call TRBD1 (6 bases). The CDR3 length is 14 residues. Germline V gene sequence: CDR1 MNHEY, CDR2 SMNVEV (reference sequence). Trimming took off 5 bases at V and 4 bases at J, with 14 bases between the two ends. The CDR3 here is CASSPATGAYGYTF. DNA of the CDR3: TGTGCCAGCAGTCCCGCGACAGGTGCCTATGGCTACACCTTC.

This clonotype came up many times. This chain links TRBV6-6 with TRBJ1-5; D is unresolved. CDR1 is MNHNY, CDR2 SVGAGI, per germline (reference sequence). Trimming removed 7 bases from V and 2 bases from J, with 18 bases in between. This CDR3 comprises 16 residues. CDR3: CASTSRLGRGNQPQHF. CDR3 nucleotide sequence: TGTGCCAGCACCTCTCGTCTGGGTAGGGGCAATCAGCCCCAGCATTTT.

The chain links TRBV6-5 to TRBJ2-3, with a tentative D call TRBD2 (6 bases). CDR1 and CDR2 from the germline V gene are MNHEY and SVGAGI. The CDR3 runs 14 residues. Trimming pared 2 bases from V and 1 base from J, leaving 7 bases between. The CDR3 protein is CASSYGGGTDTQYF. In nucleotides, the CDR3 is TGTGCCAGCAGTTACGGCGGGGGCACAGATACGCAGTATTTT.

CDR3 sequence: CASSFGPGPRHRRYEQYF. Here the CDR3 DNA reads TGTGCCAGCAGTTTTGGGCCGGGACCCCGACATCGCCGCTACGAGCAGTACTTC. The chain uses TRBV12-3 or TRBV12-4 and TRBJ2-1, with D perhaps given as TRBD1 or TRBD2 (5 bases each). The DNA end is more similar to TRBJ2-7, so the J call may be wrong. This CDR3 comprises 18 residues.

The rearrangement uses TRBV7-8 and TRBJ2-4; TRBD2 aligns across 7 bases. V gave up 5 bases and J gave up 0 bases; unmatched junction bases: 13. CDR3 length equals 18 residues. From germline, CDR1 is SGHVS and CDR2 FQNEAQ. The CDR3 is CASSALGGTGLAKNIQYF. In DNA, the CDR3 is TGTGCCAGCAGCGCCCTGGGGGGGACGGGATTAGCCAAAAACATTCAGTACTTC. The variable domain in full, with the rest retrieved from reference TRBV7-8 and TRBJ2-4, is GAGVSQSPRYKVAKRGQDVALRCDPISGHVSLFWYQQALGQGPEFLTYFQNEAQLDKSGLPSDRFFAERPEGSVSTLKIQRTQQEDSAVYLCASSALGGTGLAKNIQYFGAGTRLSVL.

J is TRBJ2-1 and V is TRBV7-9, with 9 bases aligning to TRBD2. V shed 4 bases and J 5 bases; nucleotides not matched to a gene: 9. This CDR3 is built from 16 residues. From germline, CDR1 is SEHNR and CDR2 FQNEAQ (reference sequence). The CDR3 DNA sequence: TGTGCCAGCAGCTCTGCGCGGGGGGGACTTAACAATGAGCAGTTCTTC. It specifies CASSSARGGLNNEQFF.

This clonotype was seen more than once but under ten times. J is TRBJ1-1 and V is TRBV5-1, with D perhaps TRBD1 (5 bases). Per the germline V gene, CDR1 is SGHRS and CDR2 is YFSETQ. This CDR3 has 17 amino acids. Deletions cut 0 bases from V and 1 base from J, with 16 bases between. The chain's CDR3 is CASSLVGFRDWNTEAFF. Written as DNA, the CDR3 is TGCGCCAGCAGCTTGGTGGGGTTCAGGGATTGGAACACTGAAGCTTTCTTT.

This clonotype has a handful of counts. The CDR3 sequence: CATSVTGAYEQYF. The CDR3 DNA follows: TGTGCCACCAGTGTTACAGGGGCCTACGAGCAGTACTTC. This chain joins TRBV24-1 and TRBJ2-7; TRBD1 aligns across 7 bases. The CDR3 has 13 amino acids. V shed 5 bases and J 2 bases; nucleotides not matched to a gene: 2. Germline V CDR1 and CDR2: KGHDR, SFDVKD.

The CDR3 loop is CATSRDREKLFF. CDR3 sequence (DNA): TGTGCCACCAGCAGAGATAGGGAAAAACTGTTTTTT. The rearrangement joins TRBV15 to TRBJ1-4; no clear D. There are 12 residues in the CDR3. Germline V gives CDR1 LNHNV, CDR2 YYDKDF (reference sequence). Trimming cost V 0 bases and J 8 bases, with 4 bases left between them.

This clonotype has a handful of counts. The chain links TRBV10-2 to TRBJ2-5; D possibly uses TRBD1 or TRBD2 (6 bases each). CDR3 length: 14 amino acids. V lost 6 bases, J lost 4 bases, and 15 bases lay in between. CDR1 is WSHSY and CDR2 is SAAADI in the germline V gene. The CDR3 DNA sequence: TGCGCCAGCAGACACGGGGGCGCGGGAGAGACCCAGTACTTC. As protein: CASRHGGAGETQYF.

This clonotype was recorded at least ten times. CDR3 residues: CSATPAGRTDTQYF. CDR3 coding DNA: TGCAGCGCAACCCCAGCGGGGCGCACAGATACGCAGTATTTT. J is TRBJ2-3 and V is TRBV29-1; TRBD2 aligns across 7 bases. This CDR3 contains 14 residues. The germline CDR1 and CDR2 sequences are SQVTM and ANQGSEA. With V trimmed by 7 bases and J by 1 base, 8 bases remained unmatched.

In DNA form, the CDR3 reads TGTGCCAGCAGCCCCCGAGGGGTAGGCGGCTACACCTTC. This encodes CASSPRGVGGYTF. J is TRBJ1-2 and V is TRBV12-3 or TRBV12-4; TRBD1 is a possible D gene (5 bases). CDR3 length: 13 amino acids. The V end was cut by 6 bases, the J end by 8 bases, with 16 bases between.

This clonotype turned up a few times. The gene calls are TRBV7-6 and TRBJ2-7, with 10 bases that match TRBD1. Per the germline V gene, CDR1 is SGHVS and CDR2 is FNYEAQ. Unmatched junction bases numbered 4, after V lost 5 bases and J lost 3 bases. CDR3 length: 14 residues. The CDR3 nucleotides are TGTGCCAGCAGCCCCGGGGACAGGGGCTACGAGCAGTACTTC. This sequence encodes CASSPGDRGYEQYF.

The V gene is TRBV9, the J gene TRBJ1-2, with 10 bases that match TRBD1. The CDR3 runs to 16 residues. Germline V lookup: CDR1 SGDLS, CDR2 YYNGEE. V shed 3 bases and J 6 bases; nucleotides not matched to a gene: 11. Here the CDR3 DNA reads TGTGCCAGCAGCGCCGGGGGACAGGGGATTCGGGATGGCTACACCTTC. Translating gives CASSAGGQGIRDGYTF. Combining the CDR3 with reference TRBV9 and TRBJ1-2 gives the whole variable domain DSGVTQTPKHLITATGQRVTLRCSPRSGDLSVYWYQQSLDQGLQFLIQYYNGEERAKGNILERFSAQQFPDLHSELNLSSLELGDSALYFCASSAGGQGIRDGYTFGSGTRLTVV.

Details on this clonotype: One end of the junction fails to match germline, which may point to a read error. This chain uses TRBV7-3 with TRBJ2-5, with 7 positions matching TRBD1. Per the germline V gene, CDR1 is SGHTA and CDR2 is FQGTGA. This CDR3 is 16 amino acids long. The chain's CDR3 is CAGSPFETGNGETQYF. The CDR3 DNA reads as TGTGCCGGCAGCCCTTTCGAGACAGGGAATGGAGAGACCCAGTACTTC.

This clonotype has more than one count but fewer than ten. The chain links TRBV4-1 to TRBJ1-5; 7 bases are a match to TRBD1. The junction had 12 bases not matched to a gene; V was cut back by 0 bases and J by 4 bases. From germline, CDR1 is MGHRA and CDR2 YSYEKL. The CDR3 spans 18 residues. CDR3 sequence: CASSQDLTAGTVNQPQHF. As DNA, the CDR3 is TGCGCCAGCAGCCAAGATCTTACCGCGGGGACAGTGAATCAGCCCCAGCATTTT.

This chain links TRBV20-1 with TRBJ2-5; D is uncertain. Per germline, CDR1 DFQATT and CDR2 SNEGSKA (reference sequence). The CDR3 has 14 amino acids. Trimming took 2 bases from V and 2 from J, leaving 12 bases between them. DNA for the CDR3: TGCAGTGCTAGAAGGACCACCGGGCAAGAGACCCAGTACTTC. This sequence encodes CSARRTTGQETQYF.

This clonotype was detected a few times. The chain joins TRBV4-1 to TRBJ1-5; D ambiguous. Germline V gene sequence: CDR1 MGHRA, CDR2 YSYEKL. Trimming shortened V by 3 bases and J by 4 bases, and 19 bases separated the two germline ends. The CDR3 is made up of 17 amino acids. The DNA of the CDR3 is TGCGCCAGCAGCCACCGAGGGTTGGCAACCAAGAATCAGCCCCAGCATTTT. It codes for CASSHRGLATKNQPQHF.

V gene TRBV2 combines with J gene TRBJ2-5, with 9 positions matching TRBD1. Germline V gene data show CDR1 as SNHLY and CDR2 as FYNNEI. This CDR3 has 13 residues. With 6 bases clipped from V and 4 bases from J, the junction kept 3 bases outside the gene matches. CDR3 sequence (DNA): TGTGCCAGCAGACAGGACAGGGGAGAGACCCAGTACTTC. The encoded protein is CASRQDRGETQYF. The full variable domain, rest sourced from reference TRBV2 and TRBJ2-5, is EPEVTQTPSHQVTQMGQEVILRCVPISNHLYFYWYRQILGQKVEFLVSFYNNEISEKSEIFDDQFSVERPDGSNFTLKIRSTKLEDSAMYFCASRQDRGETQYFGPGTRLLVL.

The genes are TRBV28 and TRBJ2-7; TRBD2 matches 7 bases. This CDR3 has 14 residues. Germline assignment: CDR1 MDHEN and CDR2 SYDVKM. V shed 5 bases, J shed 2 bases, and the junction held 6 bases outside the gene matches. CDR3 bases: TGTGCCAGCAGTCCCGGGACTATGGCCTACGAGCAGTACTTC. The encoded protein is CASSPGTMAYEQYF.

This chain connects TRBV7-3 to TRBJ2-5, with D possibly being TRBD2 (7 bases). The V gene lost 5 bases and the J gene lost 2 bases, with 12 bases spanning the gap. Germline lookup yields CDR1 SGHTA and CDR2 FQGTGA. This CDR3 has 14 residues. The DNA of the CDR3 is TGTGCCAGCAGCGAGGGGGGGAAGCAAGAGACCCAGTACTTC. Residues: CASSEGGKQETQYF.

V and J are TRBV7-9 and TRBJ1-6; no clear D. V lost 1 base and J 12 bases, leaving 16 bases between the germline ends. The germline V gene encodes CDR1 SEHNR and CDR2 FQNEAQ (reference sequence). The CDR3 length is 15 residues. The CDR3 DNA follows: TGTGCCAGCAGCTTAGGAGGCCGGAGTTGGGAACCCCTCCACTTT. This sequence encodes CASSLGGRSWEPLHF. The variable domain in full, completed from reference TRBV7-9 and TRBJ1-6, reads DTGVSQNPRHKITKRGQNVTFRCDPISEHNRLYWYRQTLGQGPEFLTYFQNEAQLEKSRLLSDRFSAERPKGSFSTLEIQRTEQGDSAMYLCASSLGGRSWEPLHFGNGTRLTVT.

The chain uses TRBV28 and TRBJ2-5, with D possibly TRBD1 on 5 matching bases. The germline gives CDR1 MDHEN, CDR2 SYDVKM. Between the trimmed V and J ends, which lost 1 base and 4 bases, there was a span of 16 bases. The CDR3 consists of 16 residues. This CDR3 reads CASSLSSQGRVETQYF. DNA of the CDR3: TGTGCCAGCAGTTTATCCTCCCAGGGCCGGGTAGAGACCCAGTACTTC.

The rearrangement uses TRBV6-5 and TRBJ2-5; 13 nucleotides align to TRBD2. Judging by the DNA end, TRBJ2-7 fits better; the J call may be wrong. CDR3 length equals 15 residues. Germline values: CDR1 MNHEY, CDR2 SVGAGI. The CDR3 protein is CASSFRTSGGYEQYF. The CDR3 region has the DNA TGTGCCAGCAGTTTCAGGACTAGCGGGGGCTACGAGCAGTACTTC.

The chain employs TRBV27 and TRBJ2-7; 7 nucleotides agree with TRBD2. The J segment lost 3 bases and the V segment lost 0 bases, leaving 5 bases of the junction unmatched. CDR3 length equals 15 residues. The germline gives CDR1 MNHEY, CDR2 SMNVEV (reference sequence). The CDR3 DNA is TGTGCCAGCAGTTTATCCAGCGGGGATTACTACGAGCAGTACTTC. Translating gives CASSLSSGDYYEQYF.

This clonotype was seen a few times. The chain carries TRBV7-8 and TRBJ2-3; 13 bases line up with TRBD2. CDR3 length equals 16 residues. V lost 5 bases, J lost 4 bases, and 6 bases stayed unmatched. Per germline, CDR1 SGHVS and CDR2 FQNEAQ. Written as DNA, the CDR3 is TGTGCCAGCAGCACCCGGACTAGCGGGAGTTCAGATACGCAGTATTTT. It translates to CASSTRTSGSSDTQYF.

The rearrangement joins TRBV7-2 to TRBJ2-5; 8 positions match TRBD2. The end of the DNA fits TRBJ2-1 better, so the J call may be wrong. Germline CDR1 SGHTA, CDR2 FQGNSA. The length of the CDR3 is 15 residues. The CDR3 nucleotides read TGTGCCAGCAGCTTCGCGGGGGGATCAGGCAATGAGCAGTTCTTC. Translation gives CASSFAGGSGNEQFF.